Sequencing of this TCR beta chain was carried out in a study of cytomegalovirus exposure and HLA in healthy donors. This CDR3 is built from 12 residues. Germline V CDR1 and CDR2: SQVTM, ANQGSEA. Details on this clone: The antigen is not known.

Broader study findings: TCR beta sequences reportedly predicted the HLA-A and HLA-B alleles of most subjects accurately. Despite most TCR sequences being rare, some public TCRs occurred in many donors.

The study ran its PCR with 60 Vbeta and 13 Jbeta primers. How the authors handled the data: An analysis performed later counted roughly 80 million unique TCR beta chains (approximately 10 million of them shared). Generated by immunoSEQ multiplex PCR, the TCRdb table keeps only in-frame clones and is missing some. That table gives V, J and clone size, and the DNA gave D and trimming. The data contain around 200,000 clones, over 70% of them singletons. The receptor comes from a man aged 45 to 65 in good health and CMV-seronegative. Sequencing input: PBMCs. J is TRBJ2-5 and V is TRBV29-1; D is perhaps TRBD2 (5 bases). The J call is doubtful: the DNA matches TRBJ2-7 better. The CDR3 nucleotides read TGCAGCGTTGCGCCGGGGTCCGACGAGCAGTACTTC. Protein product: CSVAPGSDEQYF.